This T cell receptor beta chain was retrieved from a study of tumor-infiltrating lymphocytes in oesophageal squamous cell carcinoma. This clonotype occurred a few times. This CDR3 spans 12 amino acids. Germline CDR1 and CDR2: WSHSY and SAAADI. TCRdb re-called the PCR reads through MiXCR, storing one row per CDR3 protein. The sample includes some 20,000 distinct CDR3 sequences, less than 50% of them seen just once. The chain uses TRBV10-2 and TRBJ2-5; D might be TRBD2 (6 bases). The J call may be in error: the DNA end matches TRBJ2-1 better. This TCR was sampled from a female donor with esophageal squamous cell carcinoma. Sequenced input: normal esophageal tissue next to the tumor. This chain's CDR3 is CATIAPGDEQFF. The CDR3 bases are TGCGCCACTATAGCACCGGGGGATGAGCAGTTCTTC.